Listed here is a single TCR beta chain. No antigen is known for it. This may arise from a read error, as a much more abundant clone is one base away. This entry is derived from a study of regulatory T cells in long-lasting Graves disease (dated by TCRdb to 2020 to 2023). As for the study more broadly: Newly diagnosed Graves' disease patients had taken antithyroid drugs for less than 3 months. Persistent Graves' disease patients were compared with newly diagnosed Graves' disease patients by peripheral blood TCR sequencing and RNA sequencing. The study was registered as a clinical trial and conducted in China. A total of 35 or so samples were covered by TCR sequencing, comprising some 13 persistent and approximately 20 newly diagnosed Graves' disease patients.

Library preparation was by multiplex PCR. Data came from an Illumina HiSeq 4000. TCR beta libraries were built with iRepertoire HTBI primers and Arm-PCR amplification of CDR3 regions. Before sequencing, the PCR products underwent gel purification. The source study handled its data this way. Gene usage analysis of CDR3 amino acid clonotypes relied on the roughly 64 TRBV and 14 TRBJ segments identified across samples. COPE and FqMerger were used to merge filtered high-quality paired reads into contigs. BLAST was used to align contigs to IMGT TRBV, TRBD and TRBJ reference genes, and CDR3 was defined according to IMGT. Clonotypes above 0.1% frequency were classified as highly expanded clones. Shannon entropy was used to measure repertoire diversity, and the Gini coefficient was used to measure V-J evenness. Clonotypes shared by more than one individual were considered public. Using fastp trimming at Q25 and MiXCR clonotype assembly, TCRdb reanalyzed the public sequencing data and kept in-frame beta chains. Rows merge per CDR3 protein into single entries with the most common DNA and genes. These V and J calls originate from TCRdb's pipeline instead of the authors' own analysis. The sample table holds some 370,000 distinct CDR3 sequences, of which about an eighth were seen once. The ten largest account for under 20% of the sample.

Study-level results and caveats: Preferential use of TRBV28, TRBJ1-2 and TRBJ2-5 was observed in persistent disease, whereas TRBV20-1 and TRBJ2-1 were favored in newly diagnosed disease. As a limitation, the authors acknowledged that the small sample size may reduce accuracy. Persistent Graves' disease patients showed lower TCR Shannon entropy and fewer highly expanded clones than newly diagnosed patients, suggesting clonal expansion. Peripheral blood alone was examined, since thyroid tissue, which constituted the primary lesion, could not be accessed. More public clonotypes were shared among persistent patients (roughly 2,900) than among newly diagnosed patients (roughly 1,000). Sequencing and analysis were limited to the TCR beta chain.

The CDR3 spans 14 residues, from the cysteine through the phenylalanine. This entry keeps only the CDR3 DNA: 42 bases, framed from base 1. CDR1 and CDR2 were assigned from the germline V gene as SGHRS and YFSETQ. The time point label, read with the paper, signifies: newly diagnosed GD, antithyroid drugs for less than 3 months. For both TCR sequencing and RNA sequencing, RNA was extracted from PBMCs in TRIzol. The diagnosis of Graves' disease followed American Thyroid Association guidelines. Recruitment of patients was carried out at an endocrinology department in Xi'an, China. Each patient gave approximately 9.7 milliliters of peripheral blood, collected in an EDTA anticoagulant tube. PBMCs were isolated by Ficoll Paque Plus density gradient separation without further T cell sorting. RNA quality was checked with an Agilent 2100 Bioanalyzer and agarose gel, and concentration with a NanoDrop 2000. The same data also contributed to another study, on T cells in Graves' hyperthyroidism and ophthalmopathy. The second paper states: A patient counted as having stable Graves' hyperthyroidism if no progression to ophthalmopathy occurred over 18 months of follow-up. Hyperthyroidism patients were newly diagnosed, with disease duration under 2 months, and aged 18 to 65 years. The study excluded patients with uncontrolled infections, other autoimmune diseases, pregnancy or lactation. Diagnoses were based on clinical symptoms, serum thyroxine and TRAb, thyroid ultrasound and orbital computed tomography. For the first round of RT-PCR on the TCR CDR3, the HTBI primer set was used together with the Qiagen OneStep RT-PCR kit. Most expanded thyroid clonotypes (frequency above 0.001) were also detected in blood, suggesting blood repertoires may reflect thyroid immune responses. A model built on a 13 V-J signature distinguished ophthalmopathy from stable hyperthyroidism, reaching roughly 88% sensitivity and 81% to 83% specificity in cross-validation and 80%/75% in testing. In validation, progression to ophthalmopathy was predicted by the model with 70.59% sensitivity and around 76% specificity, a median of roughly six months before onset. To identify TCR V-J signatures that set the groups apart, the researchers used a discovery cohort of about a hundred patients, made up of 40 to 45 with Graves' ophthalmopathy and 55 to 65 with stable Graves' hyperthyroidism. An independent validation cohort of about 20 hyperthyroidism patients and more than 15 patients who later progressed to ophthalmopathy tested prospective prediction of ophthalmopathy. The 100 or so discovery patients were randomly divided into training and test sets at a 7:3 ratio. In about six Graves' hyperthyroidism patients, the study also compared T-cell repertoires from thyroid tissue with T-cell repertoires from blood. After sampling, hyperthyroidism patients received methimazole starting at 30 mg daily, and ophthalmopathy patients received high-dose intravenous methylprednisolone. A second multiplex PCR round built the libraries, followed by size selection and purification. The libraries were sequenced on an Illumina HiSeq2000 using paired-end 100 bp reads. SOAPnuke was used to process the raw data, with reads discarded if the reads contained adapters or uncalled bases, had a mean Phred below 15, or lacked an exact constant-primer or identifier match. High-quality paired reads were merged using COPE v1.2.5, and each unique nucleotide sequence was defined as a clonotype. Clonotypes were aligned to IMGT TRBV, TRBD and TRBJ reference segments using MiTCR v1.1. Only V-J combinations with frequency above 0.0001, covering approximately 99% of repertoires, were analysed. A TCS score was defined as the ratio of F50 (clonal expansion) to E x V (chaos), with BLOSUM62-based TCRdist applied between CDR3 peptides within each V-J. Welch's t-statistics and random forest reduced around 520 V-J features to about 12, which were used in a naive Bayes classifier (R e1071). No statistical method was used to fix the sample size in advance, and group allocation was not hidden from the investigators. According to the paper, TCR Vbeta CDR3 sequencing was carried out on about 140 peripheral blood samples, which came from approximately 43 ophthalmopathy, 75 or so hyperthyroidism and 17 progressor patients.

This TCR was sampled from a woman aged 18-29 years with Graves disease. Donor details come from another sample of the same person, matched by shared clones. The chain joins TRBV5-1 to TRBJ2-7; the junction holds 8 bases that match TRBD1. The sequencing used peripheral blood mononuclear cells (PBMCs), collected at new diagnosis, from a patient treated with antithyroid drugs. The nucleotide sequence is TGCGCCAGCAGACTGGGACAGGACTCCCACGAGCAGTACTTC. Its protein reads: CASRLGQDSHEQYF. The CDR3 plus the reference TRBV5-1 and TRBJ2-7 genes for the other parts give the full variable domain: KAGVTQTPRYLIKTRGQQVTLSCSPISGHRSVSWYQQTPGQGLQFLFEYFSETQRNKGNFPGRFSGRQFSNSRSEMNVSTLELGDSALYLCASRLGQDSHEQYFGPGTRLTVT.